Following are 20 T cell receptor beta chains from one sample sequenced in a study of blood T cell repertoires in COVID-19. Here immunoSEQ multiplex PCR was the method, and the copy in TCRdb shows in-frame clones only, minus some. Of about 140,000 clones detected, roughly three quarters appear once; the ten largest clones hold more than 1.5%. The specimen sequenced was peripheral blood. These receptor sequences come from an older woman with acute or convalescent COVID-19.

V usage is TRBV27 and J usage is TRBJ2-2; D remains unclear. There are 12 residues in the CDR3. The V and J ends lost 5 bases and 7 bases respectively, with 8 bases between them. Germline CDR1 and CDR2: MNHEY and SMNVEV (reference sequence). The CDR3 DNA sequence: TGTGCCAGCAGTATAACAAGCGGGGAGCTGTTTTTT. Protein product: CASSITSGELFF.

V is TRBV5-4 and J is TRBJ1-3, with D hard to call. The CDR3 extends over 15 amino acids. CDR1 and CDR2 from the germline V gene are SGHNT and YYREEE (reference sequence). Trimming stripped 4 bases from V and 0 bases from J, with 11 bases between. CDR3 in DNA: TGTGCCAGCAGCAACGAGGGTCCCTCTGGAAACACCATATATTTT. This sequence encodes CASSNEGPSGNTIYF.

The chain couples TRBV19 to TRBJ1-2, with D unclear. The CDR3 is 14 amino acids. Germline-derived CDR1 and CDR2 are LNHDA and SQIVND (reference sequence). V was clipped by 6 bases and J by 2 bases, with 13 bases between them. Written as DNA, the CDR3 is TGTGCCAGTAGGGTAGGAGGAGGGAACTATGGCTACACCTTC. Translation gives CASRVGGGNYGYTF. The full variable domain, its missing parts supplied by reference TRBV19 and TRBJ1-2, is DGGITQSPKYLFRKEGQNVTLSCEQNLNHDAMYWYRQDPGQGLRLIYYSQIVNDFQKGDIAEGYSVSREKKESFPLTVTSAQKNPTAFYLCASRVGGGNYGYTFGSGTRLTVV.

This sequence joins TRBV7-9 and TRBJ1-1; tentatively, D is TRBD1 (5 bases). Germline V lookup: CDR1 SEHNR, CDR2 FQNEAQ (reference sequence). The V gene lost 8 bases and the J gene lost 1 base, with 17 bases spanning the gap. The CDR3 contains 15 residues. CDR3 DNA: TGTGCCAGCGATTCTGCCAGGGAATGGAACACTGAAGCTTTCTTT. It translates to CASDSAREWNTEAFF.

In DNA form, the CDR3 reads TGTGCCAGCAGCTGGGTAGCGGGGATCTACAATGAGCAGTTCTTC. Translated, it gives CASSWVAGIYNEQFF. The V gene is TRBV9, the J gene TRBJ2-1; 8 nucleotides align to TRBD2. The ends lost 4 bases at V and 3 bases at J; junction bases unmatched: 6. The germline CDR1 and CDR2 sequences are SGDLS and YYNGEE. The CDR3 loop spans 15 amino acids.

Points on this clone: Other DNA variants within this sample encode the same CDR3. This chain connects TRBV4-1 to TRBJ1-1; 7 nucleotides line up with TRBD1. This CDR3 is 14 amino acids long. Trimming removed 1 base from V and 4 bases from J; junction bases left unmatched: 3. Looked up from germline, CDR1 is MGHRA and CDR2 is YSYEKL. The CDR3 DNA reads as TGCGCCAGCAGCCAAGTACAGGGGACCACTGAAGCTTTCTTT. This gives the protein CASSQVQGTTEAFF.

V gene TRBV27 combines with J gene TRBJ2-3; D may be TRBD2 (5 bases). Germline-derived CDR1 and CDR2 are MNHEY and SMNVEV (reference sequence). With 7 bases removed from V and 1 base from J, the gap between germline ends came to 21 bases. The CDR3 spans 17 residues. Here the CDR3 DNA reads TGTGCCAGCAAACCATCCCGTGGGAGTTTCCGCACAGATACGCAGTATTTT. This codes for CASKPSRGSFRTDTQYF.

V usage is TRBV5-5 and J usage is TRBJ2-1, with D hard to call. Trimming cost V 2 bases and J 0 bases, with 15 bases left between them. This CDR3 is 17 amino acids long. CDR1 and CDR2 (germline): SGHKS, YYEKEE (reference sequence). The CDR3 sequence: CASSLVIAGGSYNEQFF. The CDR3 nucleotides read TGTGCCAGCAGCTTAGTTATTGCCGGTGGCTCCTACAATGAGCAGTTCTTC.

This clone was detected once. The V gene is TRBV20-1, the J gene TRBJ2-1; no clear D. The CDR3 spans 11 residues. From germline, CDR1 is DFQATT and CDR2 SNEGSKA (reference sequence). V lost 4 bases to trimming and J lost 9 bases, with 10 bases between them. CDR3 in DNA: TGCAGTGCTACTAATCTTTTTGAGCAGTTCTTC. This encodes CSATNLFEQFF.

V and J are TRBV19 and TRBJ1-4; D is unclear. Trimming took off 6 bases at V and 7 bases at J, with 15 bases between the two ends. Germline loops: CDR1 LNHDA, CDR2 SQIVND (reference sequence). The CDR3 extends over 14 amino acids. As DNA, the CDR3 is TGTGCCAGTAGGGACCGGGCGGGCGGTGAAAAACTGTTTTTT. It yields the protein CASRDRAGGEKLFF.

This clone was detected once. This chain links TRBV6-5 with TRBJ1-1, with D perhaps TRBD1 (5 bases). Deletions cut 6 bases from V and 0 bases from J, with 8 bases between. This CDR3 is built from 13 residues. Germline CDR1 is MNHEY and CDR2 is SVGAGI. DNA for the CDR3: TGTGCCAGCAGATCGACAGTGAACACTGAAGCTTTCTTT. Its protein product is CASRSTVNTEAFF.

There are a few counts of this clone. The rearrangement uses TRBV28 and TRBJ2-7; TRBD1 might be the D (6 bases). V was cut by 6 bases and J by 3 bases, with 21 bases left in between. In germline, CDR1 is MDHEN, CDR2 SYDVKM. The CDR3 length is 16 residues. The CDR3 is CASSKTGTTVGYEQYF. CDR3 bases: TGTGCCAGCAGCAAAACAGGGACCACAGTAGGCTACGAGCAGTACTTC.

This clone appeared a single time. This rearrangement joins TRBV5-1 to TRBJ2-7, with TRBD2 matching over 7 bases. The CDR3 sequence is 14 residues long. CDR1 and CDR2 from the germline V gene are SGHRS and YFSETQ. J gave up 2 bases and V 2 bases, and 4 bases lay outside the gene matches. Written as DNA, the CDR3 is TGCGCCAGCAGCTTCCTAGCGGCCACCTACGAGCAGTACTTC. Amino acids: CASSFLAATYEQYF.

The chain couples TRBV28 to TRBJ2-1; 11 bases line up with TRBD2. This CDR3 is built from 15 residues. CDR1 MDHEN and CDR2 SYDVKM come from the germline V gene. V shed 7 bases and J 7 bases; nucleotides not matched to a gene: 9. The CDR3 here is CASTHTSGRNNEQFF. The DNA for the CDR3 is TGTGCCAGCACCCATACTAGCGGGAGAAATAATGAGCAGTTCTTC.

The chain has TRBV4-1 and TRBJ1-3, with D perhaps matching TRBD1 (5 bases). This CDR3 has 14 amino acids. V shed 1 base and J shed 8 bases, with 12 bases lying between them. Germline V lookup: CDR1 MGHRA, CDR2 YSYEKL. The CDR3 sequence: CASSQVAGKDTIYF. In DNA, the CDR3 is TGCGCCAGCAGCCAAGTAGCAGGGAAGGACACCATATATTTT.

This sequence joins TRBV3-1 (or the pseudogene TRBV3-2) and TRBJ1-6; D unclear. Germline CDR1 and CDR2: LGHDT and YNNKEL (reference sequence). V lost 1 base to trimming and J lost 2 bases, with 9 bases between them. The CDR3 contains 16 residues. This CDR3 reads CASSQGPPAYNSPLHF. As DNA, the CDR3 is TGTGCCAGCAGCCAAGGCCCGCCGGCCTATAATTCACCCCTCCACTTT.

The chain carries TRBV28 and TRBJ2-7, with D possibly matching TRBD1 (6 bases). Trimming took off 6 bases at V and 6 bases at J, with 15 bases between the two ends. Germline values: CDR1 MDHEN, CDR2 SYDVKM. The CDR3 covers 13 residues. The CDR3 is CASSNRVGSEQYF. CDR3 nucleotides: TGTGCCAGCAGCAACAGGGTGGGTTCCGAGCAGTACTTC.

This chain links TRBV7-8 with TRBJ2-7; 8 bases match TRBD1. Looked up from germline, CDR1 is SGHVS and CDR2 is FQNEAQ. Unmatched junction bases numbered 12, after V lost 2 bases and J lost 9 bases. The CDR3 is 15 residues long. CDR3 sequence reads: CASSLRDRSLGGQYF. CDR3 in DNA: TGTGCCAGCAGCTTAAGGGACAGGTCCCTCGGAGGGCAGTACTTC.

This chain links TRBV7-8 with TRBJ2-7, with D maybe TRBD2 (5 bases). The CDR3 sequence is 16 residues long. Trimming shortened V by 2 bases and J by 7 bases, and 21 bases separated the two germline ends. Germline CDR1 and CDR2: SGHVS and FQNEAQ. The CDR3 reads CASSLTSSGRPGEQYF. CDR3 sequence (DNA): TGTGCCAGCAGCTTAACCTCGTCGGGCCGGCCGGGGGAGCAGTACTTC.

The chain uses TRBV11-3 and TRBJ2-1; no definite D call. The CDR3 is 15 amino acids. CDR1 is SGHNT and CDR2 is YENEEA in the germline V gene. With 4 bases removed from V and 0 bases from J, the gap between germline ends came to 10 bases. This chain's CDR3 is CASSSLASSYNEQFF. The CDR3 bases are TGTGCCAGCAGCTCCCTTGCGAGCTCCTACAATGAGCAGTTCTTC. Full variable domain (missing parts from reference TRBV11-3 and TRBJ2-1): EAGVVQSPRYKIIEKKQPVAFWCNPISGHNTLYWYLQNLGQGPELLIRYENEEAVDDSQLPKDRFSAERLKGVDSTLKIQPAELGDSAVYLCASSSLASSYNEQFFGPGTRLTVL.